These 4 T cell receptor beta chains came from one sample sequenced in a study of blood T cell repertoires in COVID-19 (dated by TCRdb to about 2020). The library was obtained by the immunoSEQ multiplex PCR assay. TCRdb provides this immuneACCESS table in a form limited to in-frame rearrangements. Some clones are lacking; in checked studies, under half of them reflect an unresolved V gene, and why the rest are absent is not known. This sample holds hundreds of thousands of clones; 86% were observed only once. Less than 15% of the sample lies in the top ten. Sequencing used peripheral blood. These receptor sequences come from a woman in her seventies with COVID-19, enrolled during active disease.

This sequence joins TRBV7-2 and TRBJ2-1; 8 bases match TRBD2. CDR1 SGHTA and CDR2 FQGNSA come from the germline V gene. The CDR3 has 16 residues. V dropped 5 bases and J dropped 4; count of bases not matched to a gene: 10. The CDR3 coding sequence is TGTGCCAGCAGCCCCGTTTGGGCGGGGGGTTACAATGAGCAGTTCTTC. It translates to CASSPVWAGGYNEQFF.

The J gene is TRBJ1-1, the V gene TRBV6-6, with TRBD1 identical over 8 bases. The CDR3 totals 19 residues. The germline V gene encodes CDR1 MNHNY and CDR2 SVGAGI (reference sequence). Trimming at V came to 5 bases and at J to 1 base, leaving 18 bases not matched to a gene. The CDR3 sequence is CASSLIGAGGDLANTEAFF. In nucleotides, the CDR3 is TGTGCCAGCAGTCTAATCGGGGCAGGGGGCGATCTGGCGAACACTGAAGCTTTCTTT.

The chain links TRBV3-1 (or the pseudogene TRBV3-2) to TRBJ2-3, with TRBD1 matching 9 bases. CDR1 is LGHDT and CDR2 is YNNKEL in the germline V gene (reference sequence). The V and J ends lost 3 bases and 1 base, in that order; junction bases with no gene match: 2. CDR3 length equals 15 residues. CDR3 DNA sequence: TGTGCCAGCAGCCAGGACAGGGGCGGCACAGATACGCAGTATTTT. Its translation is CASSQDRGGTDTQYF.

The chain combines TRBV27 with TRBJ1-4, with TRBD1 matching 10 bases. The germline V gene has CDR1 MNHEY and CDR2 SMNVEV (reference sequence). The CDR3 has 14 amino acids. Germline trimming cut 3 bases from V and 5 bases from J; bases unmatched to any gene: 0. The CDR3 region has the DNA TGTGCCAGCAGTTTGACAGGGGGCAATGAAAAACTGTTTTTT. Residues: CASSLTGGNEKLFF.